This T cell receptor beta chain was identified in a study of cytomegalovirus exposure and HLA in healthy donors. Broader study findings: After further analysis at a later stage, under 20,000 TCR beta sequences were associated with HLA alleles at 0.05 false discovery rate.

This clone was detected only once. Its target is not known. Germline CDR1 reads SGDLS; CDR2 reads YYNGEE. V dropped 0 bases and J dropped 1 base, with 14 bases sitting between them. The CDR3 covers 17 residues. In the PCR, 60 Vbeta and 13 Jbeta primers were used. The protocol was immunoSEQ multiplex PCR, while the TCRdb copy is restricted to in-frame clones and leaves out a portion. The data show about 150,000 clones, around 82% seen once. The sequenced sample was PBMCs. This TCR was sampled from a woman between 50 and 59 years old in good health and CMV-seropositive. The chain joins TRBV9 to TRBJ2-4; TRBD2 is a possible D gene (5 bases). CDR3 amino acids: CASSVGEGIAAKNIQYF. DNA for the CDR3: TGTGCCAGCAGCGTAGGAGAGGGCATAGCGGCCAAAAACATTCAGTACTTC.